This T cell receptor beta chain appears in the sequencing data of a study of CD8 T cells in ankylosing spondylitis. Study-wide points: According to the report, clones linked to the disease were significantly enriched in matched synovial fluid samples taken from ankylosing spondylitis patients. Prior work had noted some motif variants in reactive arthritis blood and synovial fluid.

Quantitative 5'-RACE with molecular barcodes generated TCR beta libraries. TCRdb reprocessed the 5' RACE reads via MiXCR and lists one record per CDR3 protein. The sample lists 350,000 to 400,000 distinct CDR3 sequences, 20% to 25% seen once, with less than 15% in the top ten. CDR1 and CDR2 from the germline V gene are DFQATT and SNEGSKA (reference sequence). Trimming removed 0 bases at V and 2 bases at J, with 20 bases between. The CDR3 has 18 amino acids. Regarding this clonotype: Its matching antigen is unknown.

This chain links TRBV20-1 with TRBJ2-1; tentatively, D is TRBD2 (5 bases). Material: blood, either unsorted or a sorted T cell fraction (not recorded which). This TCR was recovered from a male donor with ankylosing spondylitis or in good health (not recorded which). The chain's CDR3 is CSARDPLSLPRAYNEQFF. The CDR3 nucleotides read TGCAGTGCTAGAGATCCCCTCAGCCTCCCGAGGGCCTACAATGAGCAGTTCTTC.